This entry is about one T cell receptor (beta chain). Antigen unknown. An end of the junction does not agree with germline; a read error may underlie this. Time point defined: newly diagnosed GD, antithyroid drugs for less than 3 months. TCR sequences were obtained from RNA taken from PBMCs. This record belongs to a study of regulatory T cells in long-lasting Graves disease. General study findings and limits: Persistent cases favored TRBV28, TRBJ1-2 and TRBJ2-5.

CDR1 is SGHTS, CDR2 YDEGEE, per germline. The CDR3 has 14 residues. Building of the TCR beta libraries involved iRepertoire HTBI primers and Arm-PCR of CDR3 regions. TCRdb re-derived calls from the multiplex PCR reads in MiXCR, one entry per CDR3 protein. This sample has approximately 560,000 distinct CDR3 sequences, with 15% to 20% found just once. The sample was also linked to a second study, of T cells in Graves' hyperthyroidism and ophthalmopathy.

Material: peripheral blood mononuclear cells (PBMCs), obtained at new diagnosis, from a patient treated with antithyroid drugs. The chain joins TRBV5-8 to TRBJ2-3; D call uncertain. The sequence derives from a man between 18 and 29 years old with Graves disease. The CDR3 protein is CAGRDSGSEDTQYF. The CDR3 region has the DNA TGTGCCGGCAGAGACTCGGGTTCTGAAGATACGCAGTATTTT.